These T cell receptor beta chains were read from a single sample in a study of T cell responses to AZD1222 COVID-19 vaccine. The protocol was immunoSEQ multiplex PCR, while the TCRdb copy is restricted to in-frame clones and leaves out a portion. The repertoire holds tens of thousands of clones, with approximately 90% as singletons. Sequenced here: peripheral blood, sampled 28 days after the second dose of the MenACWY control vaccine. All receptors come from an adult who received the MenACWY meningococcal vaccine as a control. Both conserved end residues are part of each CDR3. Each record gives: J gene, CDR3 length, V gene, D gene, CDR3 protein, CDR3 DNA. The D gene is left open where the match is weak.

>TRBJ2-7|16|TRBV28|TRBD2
CASTLGRLAGIYEQYF
TGTGCCAGCACCCTAGGGAGACTAGCGGGGATCTACGAGCAGTACTTC
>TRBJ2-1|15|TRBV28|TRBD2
CASSKGLAPYNEQFF
TGTGCCAGCAGCAAAGGACTAGCGCCCTACAATGAGCAGTTCTTC
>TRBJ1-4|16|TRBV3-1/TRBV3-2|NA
CASSQDPGWANEKLFF
TGTGCCAGCAGCCAAGATCCGGGATGGGCTAATGAAAAACTGTTTTTT
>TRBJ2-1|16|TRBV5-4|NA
CASSLRGRSQANEQFF
TGTGCCAGCAGCCTCCGGGGGAGGAGCCAGGCGAATGAGCAGTTCTTC
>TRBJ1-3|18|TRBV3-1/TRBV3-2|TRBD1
CASSQGSGTGLSGNTIYF
TGTGCCAGCAGCCAAGGGTCCGGGACAGGCCTCTCTGGAAACACCATATATTTT
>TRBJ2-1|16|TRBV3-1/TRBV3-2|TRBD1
CASSLRSGQFYNEQFF
TGTGCCAGCAGCCTCAGATCGGGACAGTTTTACAATGAGCAGTTCTTC
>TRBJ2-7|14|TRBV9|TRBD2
CASSGGLAAYEQYF
TGTGCCAGCAGCGGGGGACTAGCGGCCTACGAGCAGTACTTC
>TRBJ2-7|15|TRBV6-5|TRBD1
CASRGGTGSPEEQYF
TGTGCCAGCAGGGGCGGGACAGGGTCTCCGGAAGAGCAGTACTTC
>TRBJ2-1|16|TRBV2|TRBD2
CASSELLAGVVNEQFF
TGTGCCAGCAGTGAACTACTAGCGGGAGTGGTCAATGAGCAGTTCTTC
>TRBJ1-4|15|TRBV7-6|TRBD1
CASSQTGTADEKLFF
TGTGCCAGCAGCCAGACCGGGACAGCCGATGAAAAACTGTTTTTT
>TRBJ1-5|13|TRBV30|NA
CAWSASSNQPQHF
TGTGCCTGGAGTGCTAGTAGCAATCAGCCCCAGCATTTT
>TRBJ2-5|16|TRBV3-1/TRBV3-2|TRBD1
CASSQGGQGPGETQYF
TGTGCCAGCAGCCAAGGAGGACAGGGTCCTGGGGAGACCCAGTACTTC
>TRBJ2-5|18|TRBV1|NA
CTSSQVVISGGAQETQYF
TGCACCAGCAGCCAAGTTGTCATCAGCGGGGGGGCCCAAGAGACCCAGTACTTC